One and the same sample provided the 25 T cell receptor beta chains below, sequenced in a study of blood T cell repertoires in COVID-19. Profiling relied on immunoSEQ multiplex PCR, and the TCRdb table lists in-frame clones only, not all of them. Among almost 250,000 clones, around nine tenths were seen once, and the ten largest hold 1.6%. The sequenced material came from peripheral blood. All receptors derive from a woman aged 60-75 years who had recovered from COVID-19.

The chain joins TRBV27 to TRBJ1-2, with TRBD1 matching 8 bases. CDR1 MNHEY and CDR2 SMNVEV come from the germline V gene (reference sequence). This CDR3 comprises 13 residues. V was pared by 6 bases and J by 3 bases, with 3 bases of the junction left unmatched. CDR3 residues: CASSPQGDYGYTF. CDR3 bases: TGTGCCAGCAGCCCACAGGGGGACTATGGCTACACCTTC.

CDR3 coding DNA: TGTGCCATCAGTGAGTCGAGCTATGGCTACACCTTC. Its translation is CAISESSYGYTF. The chain combines TRBV10-3 with TRBJ1-2; D unresolved. V dropped 0 bases and J dropped 4 bases, with 3 bases sitting between them. Germline V gene lookup returns CDR1 ENHRY and CDR2 SYGVKD. The CDR3 loop spans 12 amino acids.

This clone was recorded only once. The genes are TRBV21-1 and TRBJ2-3; the listed D gene, TRBD1, was not tested against the DNA. TRBV21-1 counts as a pseudogene. The CDR3 is 19 amino acids. The DNA for the CDR3 is TGTGCCAGCAGCAAAGCAAGGACAGGGGGCTCTGCTAGCACAGATACGCAGTATTTT. Translated: CASSKARTGGSASTDTQYF.

Comment on this clone: A much bigger clone sits one base away, suggesting this may be a read error. The chain has TRBV4-1 and TRBJ2-5; a weak D match, TRBD2 (5 bases). Between the trimmed V and J ends, which lost 0 bases and 5 bases, there was a span of 10 bases. Germline-derived CDR1 and CDR2 are MGHRA and YSYEKL. The CDR3 is made up of 14 amino acids. The chain's CDR3 is CASSQELVYETQYF. The CDR3 DNA reads TGCGCCAGCAGCCAAGAACTAGTCTATGAGACCCAGTACTTC.

The chain joins TRBV5-4 to TRBJ2-7, with D possibly TRBD2 on 5 matching bases. The germline V gene has CDR1 SGHNT and CDR2 YYREEE (reference sequence). The CDR3 sequence is 15 residues long. V gave up 4 bases and J gave up 4 bases, with 18 bases separating them. The DNA of the CDR3 is TGTGCCAGCAGCCCGGGTGGTAGCGTTTATTACGAGCAGTACTTC. Translating it yields CASSPGGSVYYEQYF.

V is TRBV6-4 and J is TRBJ2-3; possibly TRBD2 for D (6 bases). Germline loops: CDR1 MRHNA, CDR2 SNTAGT. The CDR3 covers 16 residues. V was pared by 0 bases and J by 2 bases, with 12 bases between. DNA for the CDR3: TGTGCCAGCAGTGACTCGACGGGCGGGGCCACAGATACGCAGTATTTT. This translates into CASSDSTGGATDTQYF.

The chain recombines TRBV7-8 with TRBJ1-6; D is perhaps TRBD1 (5 bases). CDR3 size: 16 residues. V was pared by 2 bases and J by 8 bases, with 16 bases between. The V gene's germline CDR1 is SGHVS and CDR2 FQNEAQ. CDR3 DNA sequence: TGTGCCAGCAGCTTAAATCCTCGACAGATACATTCACCCCTCCACTTT. Translating gives CASSLNPRQIHSPLHF.

The rearrangement joins TRBV5-1 to TRBJ2-1; TRBD1 might be the D (5 bases). The V gene's germline CDR1 is SGHRS and CDR2 YFSETQ. The CDR3 length is 19 residues. The V and J ends lost 2 bases and 7 bases respectively, with 28 bases between them. The CDR3: CASSFQPRFWTRSRNEQFF. The CDR3 DNA reads TGCGCCAGCAGCTTTCAACCTCGGTTTTGGACACGGTCAAGAAATGAGCAGTTCTTC.

This clone appeared once. The gene calls are TRBV7-9 and TRBJ2-1; D is undetermined. The CDR3 length is 16 residues. V was shortened by 6 bases and J by 5 bases, with 20 bases between the two germline ends. The V gene's germline CDR1 is SEHNR and CDR2 FQNEAQ (reference sequence). CDR3 region: CASRTPGSSLNNEQFF. Here the CDR3 DNA reads TGTGCCAGCAGGACCCCCGGCTCTAGTCTCAACAATGAGCAGTTCTTC.

This clone was recorded only once. The V call is TRBV2, the J call TRBJ2-1; TRBD1 is a possible D gene (6 bases). V gave up 3 bases and J gave up 7 bases, with 10 bases separating them. Germline V lookup: CDR1 SNHLY, CDR2 FYNNEI. This CDR3 is built from 13 residues. The CDR3, as DNA: TGTGCCAGCAGTGATTACAGGGAAAATGAGCAGTTCTTC. Translated, it gives CASSDYRENEQFF.

The rearrangement links TRBV28 to TRBJ2-7; the match to TRBD1 covers 8 bases. This CDR3 has 14 amino acids. Trimming at V came to 5 bases and at J to 6 bases, leaving 9 bases not matched to a gene. Germline-derived CDR1 and CDR2 are MDHEN and SYDVKM. The CDR3 coding sequence is TGTGCCAGCAGTCTGGACAGGGTTCAAGGCGAGCAGTACTTC. It codes for CASSLDRVQGEQYF.

The V and J genes are TRBV2 and TRBJ1-1; tentative D call: TRBD1 (6 bases). The CDR3 consists of 17 residues. In germline, CDR1 is SNHLY, CDR2 FYNNEI. Trimming pared 10 bases from V and 2 bases from J, leaving 26 bases between. CDR3 sequence (DNA): TGTGCCACCCACGAAGAAGGGGGGGCGGATCTCAACACTGAAGCTTTCTTT. Protein product: CATHEEGGADLNTEAFF.

The chain has TRBV7-3 and TRBJ2-1, with D perhaps TRBD1 (6 bases). Trimming removed 2 bases from V and 5 bases from J, with 10 bases in between. Germline V lookup: CDR1 SGHTA, CDR2 FQGTGA. The CDR3 is 14 amino acids. The CDR3 here is CASSLQQGNNEQFF. In nucleotides, the CDR3 is TGTGCCAGCAGCTTACAACAGGGAAACAATGAGCAGTTCTTC.

The gene calls are TRBV7-2 and TRBJ2-1, with 8 bases aligning to TRBD2. CDR3 length: 15 residues. Germline CDR1 is SGHTA and CDR2 is FQGNSA. Trimming took 1 base from V and 4 from J; bases not matched to a gene: 3. The CDR3 coding sequence is TGTGCCAGCAGCTTAGGCGGGGGGCTTTACAATGAGCAGTTCTTC. As protein: CASSLGGGLYNEQFF.

The V gene is TRBV27, the J gene TRBJ1-4; tentatively, D is TRBD1 (6 bases). CDR3 size: 15 residues. V was pared by 5 bases and J by 5 bases, with 15 bases between. Germline loops: CDR1 MNHEY, CDR2 SMNVEV (reference sequence). The CDR3 region has the DNA TGTGCCAGCAGTCCTATACAGGGCCCGAATGAAAAACTGTTTTTT. It translates to CASSPIQGPNEKLFF.

This rearrangement joins TRBV9 to TRBJ1-1; D remains ambiguous. The V end lost 6 bases, the J end lost 10 bases, and 22 bases lay between the germline ends. Looked up from germline, CDR1 is SGDLS and CDR2 is YYNGEE. The CDR3 is 14 residues long. The CDR3 DNA sequence: TGTGCCAGCAATGCTTTGGAGTTAGGAGGTGGAGCTTTCTTT. Its protein is CASNALELGGGAFF.

The rearrangement uses TRBV2 and TRBJ1-6, with D hard to call. CDR3 length: 13 residues. The germline V gene has CDR1 SNHLY and CDR2 FYNNEI. Trimming cost V 9 bases and J 7 bases, with 13 bases left between them. CDR3 sequence: CASSNSLNSPLHF. The CDR3 region has the DNA TGTGCCAGTTCGAATAGTCTCAATTCACCCCTCCACTTT.

Comments on this clone: The same CDR3 arises from other DNA sequences in this sample as well. V gene TRBV7-9 combines with J gene TRBJ1-6; D may be TRBD1 (6 bases). This CDR3 comprises 15 residues. Trimming removed 1 base from V and 7 bases from J, with 11 bases in between. Germline lookup yields CDR1 SEHNR and CDR2 FQNEAQ (reference sequence). CDR3 in DNA: TGTGCCAGCAGCTTAGTTGGGGGCGGGAATTCACCCCTCCACTTT. Its translation: CASSLVGGGNSPLHF.

The J gene is TRBJ2-1, the V gene TRBV29-1; 8 bases map to TRBD1. V was clipped by 4 bases and J by 2 bases; unmatched bases: 13. CDR3 length equals 17 residues. Germline CDR1 reads SQVTM; CDR2 reads ANQGSEA. The CDR3 reads CSVVLPTGTGAYNEQFF. The DNA of the CDR3 is TGCAGCGTTGTCCTACCTACCGGGACAGGTGCCTACAATGAGCAGTTCTTC.

This rearrangement joins TRBV3-1 (or the pseudogene TRBV3-2) to TRBJ1-1, with a possible D match to TRBD1 (5 bases). Trimming pared 3 bases from V and 3 bases from J, leaving 14 bases between. CDR1 is LGHDT and CDR2 is YNNKEL in the germline V gene (reference sequence). The CDR3 extends over 15 amino acids. CDR3 sequence: CASSHSGVWDTEAFF. For the CDR3, the DNA is TGTGCCAGCAGCCACTCGGGGGTATGGGACACTGAAGCTTTCTTT.

The chain uses TRBV18 and TRBJ2-3; 10 nucleotides agree with TRBD2. CDR1 is KGHSH, CDR2 LQKENI, per germline. Unmatched junction bases numbered 11, after V lost 4 bases and J lost 4 bases. The CDR3 is 17 amino acids. The CDR3 DNA follows: TGTGCCAGCTCACTCACGTCCGCTAGCGGGGGTTCAGATACGCAGTATTTT. This sequence encodes CASSLTSASGGSDTQYF.

This clone is a singleton in its sample. J is TRBJ2-1 and V is TRBV3-1 (or the pseudogene TRBV3-2), with a possible D match to TRBD2 (5 bases). This CDR3 is 12 amino acids long. Germline assignment: CDR1 LGHDT and CDR2 YNNKEL (reference sequence). The V gene lost 7 bases and the J gene lost 4 bases, with 8 bases spanning the gap. The CDR3 region has the DNA TGTGCCAGCACCAGCGGATACAATGAGCAGTTCTTC. Translating it yields CASTSGYNEQFF.

CDR3 sequence (DNA): TGTGCCAGCAGATATACGGGGTACTCCTACGAGCAGTACTTC. This encodes CASRYTGYSYEQYF. J is TRBJ2-7 and V is TRBV2; weak D call: TRBD2 (5 bases). The germline V gene encodes CDR1 SNHLY and CDR2 FYNNEI. V was shortened by 6 bases and J by 0 bases, with 12 bases between the two germline ends. This CDR3 region has 14 residues.

The chain couples TRBV4-1 to TRBJ2-7, with 9 bases matching TRBD2. CDR1 is MGHRA, CDR2 YSYEKL, per germline. V shed 4 bases, J shed 2 bases, and the junction held 6 bases outside the gene matches. This CDR3 comprises 15 residues. The CDR3 protein is CASSPRLAAPYEQYF. The CDR3 DNA follows: TGCGCCAGCAGCCCCCGACTAGCGGCACCCTACGAGCAGTACTTC.

V is TRBV27 and J is TRBJ2-7; 7 positions match TRBD1. With 7 bases clipped from V and 2 bases from J, the junction kept 8 bases outside the gene matches. Germline V lookup: CDR1 MNHEY, CDR2 SMNVEV (reference sequence). CDR3 length: 14 amino acids. The CDR3 nucleotides are TGTGCCAGCACCTGGGGCAGGGGGACCTACGAGCAGTACTTC. Encoded protein: CASTWGRGTYEQYF.